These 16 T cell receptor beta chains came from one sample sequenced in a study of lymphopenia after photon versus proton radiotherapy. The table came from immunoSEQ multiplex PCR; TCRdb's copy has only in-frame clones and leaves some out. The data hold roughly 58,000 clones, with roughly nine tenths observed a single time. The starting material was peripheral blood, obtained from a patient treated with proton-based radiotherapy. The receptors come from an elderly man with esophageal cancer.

The CDR3 DNA is TGTGCCAGCAGCTCCCCCCACGAGCAGTACTTC. This sequence encodes CASSSPHEQYF. V usage is TRBV11-2 and J usage is TRBJ2-7; D gene uncertain. The germline V gene has CDR1 SGHAT and CDR2 FQNNGV. This CDR3 spans 11 amino acids. Deletions cut 4 bases from V and 5 bases from J, with 6 bases between.

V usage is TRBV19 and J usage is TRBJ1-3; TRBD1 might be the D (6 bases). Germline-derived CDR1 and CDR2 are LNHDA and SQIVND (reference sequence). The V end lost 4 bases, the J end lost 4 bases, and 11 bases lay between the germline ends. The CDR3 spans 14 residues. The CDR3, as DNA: TGTGCCAGTAGTACGACAGGTCTGGGAAACACCATATATTTT. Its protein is CASSTTGLGNTIYF.

DNA of the CDR3: TGTGCCAGCAGTTACCTCCCTACGCGCTCCTACAATGAGCAGTTCTTC. Its translation is CASSYLPTRSYNEQFF. The chain recombines TRBV6-5 with TRBJ2-1; no clear D gene. The CDR3 runs to 16 residues. Germline V CDR1 and CDR2: MNHEY, SVGAGI. V lost 2 bases to trimming and J lost 0 bases, with 11 bases between them.

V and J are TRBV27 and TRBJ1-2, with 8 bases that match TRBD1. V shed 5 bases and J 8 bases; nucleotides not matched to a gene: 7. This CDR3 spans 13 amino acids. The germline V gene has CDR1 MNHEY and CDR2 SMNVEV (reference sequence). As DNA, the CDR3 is TGTGCCAGCAGTCTGGCAGGGGGCGTAGGCTACACCTTC. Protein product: CASSLAGGVGYTF.

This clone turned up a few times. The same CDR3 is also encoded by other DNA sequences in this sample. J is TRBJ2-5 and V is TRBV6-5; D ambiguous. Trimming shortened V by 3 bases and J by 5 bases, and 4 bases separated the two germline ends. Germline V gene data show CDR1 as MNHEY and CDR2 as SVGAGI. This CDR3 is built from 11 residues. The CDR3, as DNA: TGTGCCAGCAGTTATCTGGAGACCCAGTACTTC. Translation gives CASSYLETQYF.

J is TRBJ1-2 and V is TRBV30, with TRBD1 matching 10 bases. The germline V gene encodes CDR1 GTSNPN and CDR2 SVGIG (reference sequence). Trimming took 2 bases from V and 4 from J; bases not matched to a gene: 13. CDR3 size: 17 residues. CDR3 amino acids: CAWSQGGQGFIAYGYTF. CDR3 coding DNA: TGTGCCTGGAGTCAAGGGGGACAGGGGTTTATCGCCTATGGCTACACCTTC.

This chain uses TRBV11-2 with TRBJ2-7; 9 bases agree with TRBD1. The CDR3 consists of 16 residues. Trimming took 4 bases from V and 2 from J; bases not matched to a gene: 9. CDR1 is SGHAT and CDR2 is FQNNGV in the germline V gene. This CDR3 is CASSSTRDRVAYEQYF. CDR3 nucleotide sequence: TGTGCCAGCAGCTCCACCCGGGACAGGGTGGCCTACGAGCAGTACTTC.

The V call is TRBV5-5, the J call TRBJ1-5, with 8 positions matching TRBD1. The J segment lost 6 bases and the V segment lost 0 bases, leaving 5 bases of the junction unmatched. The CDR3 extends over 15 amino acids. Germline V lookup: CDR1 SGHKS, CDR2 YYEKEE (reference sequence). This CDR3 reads CASSLGTGQAQPQHF. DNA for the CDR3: TGTGCCAGCAGCTTGGGGACAGGGCAGGCTCAGCCCCAGCATTTT.

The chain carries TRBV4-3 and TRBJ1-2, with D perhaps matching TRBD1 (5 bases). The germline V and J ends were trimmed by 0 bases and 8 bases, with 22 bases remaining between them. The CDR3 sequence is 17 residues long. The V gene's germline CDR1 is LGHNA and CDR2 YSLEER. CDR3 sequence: CASSQDSRDGSLKGYTF. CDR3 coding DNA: TGCGCCAGCAGCCAAGATTCGCGGGACGGCAGTCTTAAGGGCTACACCTTC.

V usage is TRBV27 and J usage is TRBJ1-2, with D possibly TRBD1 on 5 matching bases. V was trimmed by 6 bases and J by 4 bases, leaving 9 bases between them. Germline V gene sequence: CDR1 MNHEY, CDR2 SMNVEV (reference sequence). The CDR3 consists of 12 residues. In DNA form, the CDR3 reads TGTGCCAGCAGAGGGGCAGTCTATGGCTACACCTTC. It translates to CASRGAVYGYTF.

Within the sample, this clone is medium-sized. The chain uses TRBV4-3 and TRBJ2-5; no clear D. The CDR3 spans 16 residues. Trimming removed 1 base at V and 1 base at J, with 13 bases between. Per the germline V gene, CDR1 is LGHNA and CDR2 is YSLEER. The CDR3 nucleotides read TGCGCCAGCAGCCAAGCCCTTCCAGGTTCCCAAGAGACCCAGTACTTC. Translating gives CASSQALPGSQETQYF.

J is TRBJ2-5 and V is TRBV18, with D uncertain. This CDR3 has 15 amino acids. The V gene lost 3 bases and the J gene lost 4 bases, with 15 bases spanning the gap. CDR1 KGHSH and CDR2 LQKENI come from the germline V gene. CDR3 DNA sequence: TGTGCCAGCTCACCTCCGTGGGGAAACGGAGAGACCCAGTACTTC. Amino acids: CASSPPWGNGETQYF.

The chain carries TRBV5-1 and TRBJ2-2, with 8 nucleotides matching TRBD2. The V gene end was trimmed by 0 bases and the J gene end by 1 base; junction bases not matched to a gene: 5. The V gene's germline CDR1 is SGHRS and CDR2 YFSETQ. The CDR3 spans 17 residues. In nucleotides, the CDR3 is TGCGCCAGCAGCTTGGGCTACACTAGCGGGAACACCGGGGAGCTGTTTTTT. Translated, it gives CASSLGYTSGNTGELFF.

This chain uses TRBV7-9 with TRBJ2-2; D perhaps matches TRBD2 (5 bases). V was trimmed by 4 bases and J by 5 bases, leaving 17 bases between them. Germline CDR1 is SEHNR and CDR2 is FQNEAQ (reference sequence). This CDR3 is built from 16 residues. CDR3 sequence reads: CASSSFRGPQTGELFF. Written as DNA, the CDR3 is TGTGCCAGCAGCTCATTCCGGGGTCCACAAACCGGGGAGCTGTTTTTT.

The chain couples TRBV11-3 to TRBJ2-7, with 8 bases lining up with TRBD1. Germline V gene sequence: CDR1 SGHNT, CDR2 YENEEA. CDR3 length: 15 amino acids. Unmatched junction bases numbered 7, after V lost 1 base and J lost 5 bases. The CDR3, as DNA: TGTGCCAGCAGCTTAGGGACAGGGACGTCCCACGAGCAGTACTTC. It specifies CASSLGTGTSHEQYF.

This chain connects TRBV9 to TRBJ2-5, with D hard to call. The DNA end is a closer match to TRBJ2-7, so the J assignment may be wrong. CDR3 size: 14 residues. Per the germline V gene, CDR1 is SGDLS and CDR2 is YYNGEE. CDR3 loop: CASSVAPQAGEQYF. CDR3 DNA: TGTGCCAGCAGCGTAGCCCCCCAAGCCGGCGAGCAGTACTTC.